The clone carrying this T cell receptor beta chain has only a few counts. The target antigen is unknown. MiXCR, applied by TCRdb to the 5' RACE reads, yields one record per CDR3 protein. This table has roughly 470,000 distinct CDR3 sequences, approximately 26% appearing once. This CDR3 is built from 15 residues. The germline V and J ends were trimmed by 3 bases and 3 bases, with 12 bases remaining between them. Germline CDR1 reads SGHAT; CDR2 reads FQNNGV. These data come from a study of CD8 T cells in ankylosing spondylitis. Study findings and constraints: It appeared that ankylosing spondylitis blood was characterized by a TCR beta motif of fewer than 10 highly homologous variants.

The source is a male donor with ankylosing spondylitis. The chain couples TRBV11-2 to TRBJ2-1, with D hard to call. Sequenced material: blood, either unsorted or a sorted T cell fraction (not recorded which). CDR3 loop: CASSLVGSDYNEQFF. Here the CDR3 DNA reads TGTGCCAGCAGCTTGGTTGGCTCTGACTACAATGAGCAGTTCTTC.